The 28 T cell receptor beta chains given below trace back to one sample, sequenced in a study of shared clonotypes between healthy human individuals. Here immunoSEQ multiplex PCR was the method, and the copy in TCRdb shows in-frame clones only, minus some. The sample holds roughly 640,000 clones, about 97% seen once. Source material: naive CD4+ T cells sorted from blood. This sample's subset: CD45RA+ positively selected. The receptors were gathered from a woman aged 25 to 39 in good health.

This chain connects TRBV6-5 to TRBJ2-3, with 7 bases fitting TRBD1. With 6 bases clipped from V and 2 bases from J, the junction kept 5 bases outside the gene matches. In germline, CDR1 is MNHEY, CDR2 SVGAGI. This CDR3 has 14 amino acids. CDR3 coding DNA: TGTGCCAGCAGGAAGGGGACAGCCACAGATACGCAGTATTTT. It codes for CASRKGTATDTQYF.

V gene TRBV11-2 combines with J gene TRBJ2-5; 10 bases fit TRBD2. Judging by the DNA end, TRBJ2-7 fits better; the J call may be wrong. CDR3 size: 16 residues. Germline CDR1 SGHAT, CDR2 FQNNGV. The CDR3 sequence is CASSKVSGRGSYEQYF. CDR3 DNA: TGTGCCAGCAGTAAAGTGAGCGGGAGGGGATCCTACGAGCAGTACTTC.

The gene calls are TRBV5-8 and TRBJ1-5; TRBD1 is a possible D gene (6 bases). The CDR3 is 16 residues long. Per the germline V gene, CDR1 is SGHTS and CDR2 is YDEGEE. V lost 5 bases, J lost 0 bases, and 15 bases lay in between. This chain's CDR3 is CASSRGRPLSNQPQHF. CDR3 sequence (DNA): TGTGCCAGCAGTCGGGGGCGACCACTTAGCAATCAGCCCCAGCATTTT.

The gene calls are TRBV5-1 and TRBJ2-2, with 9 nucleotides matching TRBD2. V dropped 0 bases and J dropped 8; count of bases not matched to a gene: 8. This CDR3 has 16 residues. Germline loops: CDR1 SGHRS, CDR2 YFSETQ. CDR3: CASSLAVAGVIGELFF. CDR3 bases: TGCGCCAGCAGCTTGGCGGTAGCGGGAGTAATTGGGGAGCTGTTTTTT.

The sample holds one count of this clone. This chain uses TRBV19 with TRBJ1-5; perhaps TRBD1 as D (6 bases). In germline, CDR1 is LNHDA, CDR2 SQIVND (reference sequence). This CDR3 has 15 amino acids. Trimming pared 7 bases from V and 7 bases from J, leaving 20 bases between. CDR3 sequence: CASTPMGGAGQPQHF. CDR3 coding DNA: TGTGCCAGTACCCCCATGGGGGGCGCGGGACAGCCCCAGCATTTT.

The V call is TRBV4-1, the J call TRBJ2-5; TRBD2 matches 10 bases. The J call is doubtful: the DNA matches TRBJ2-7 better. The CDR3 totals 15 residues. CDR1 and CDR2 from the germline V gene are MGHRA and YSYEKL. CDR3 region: CASSPSSGSSYEQYF. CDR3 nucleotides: TGCGCCAGCAGCCCGTCTAGCGGGAGCTCCTACGAGCAGTACTTC.

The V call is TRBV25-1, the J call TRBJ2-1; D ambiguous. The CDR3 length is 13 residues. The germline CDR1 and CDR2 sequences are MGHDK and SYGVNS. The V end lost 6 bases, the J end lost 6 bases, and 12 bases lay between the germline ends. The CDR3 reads CASRLSAVNEQFF. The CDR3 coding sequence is TGTGCCAGCAGGCTGTCGGCGGTCAATGAGCAGTTCTTC.

The CDR3 spells CASRSPTGGYTGELFF. CDR3 in DNA: TGTGCCAGCAGATCCCCGACAGGGGGATACACCGGGGAGCTGTTTTTT. This sequence joins TRBV2 and TRBJ2-2; TRBD1 agrees at 9 bases. CDR1 is SNHLY and CDR2 is FYNNEI in the germline V gene. This CDR3 spans 16 amino acids. V lost 6 bases to trimming and J lost 3 bases; unmatched junction nucleotides: 8.

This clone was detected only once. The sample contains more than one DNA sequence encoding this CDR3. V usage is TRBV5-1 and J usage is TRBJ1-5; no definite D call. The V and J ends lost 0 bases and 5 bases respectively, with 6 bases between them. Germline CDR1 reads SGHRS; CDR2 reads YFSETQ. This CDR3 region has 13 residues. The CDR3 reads CASSLGRDQPQHF. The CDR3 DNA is TGCGCCAGCAGCTTGGGAAGGGATCAGCCCCAGCATTTT.

The CDR3 spells CASSPQPMNTEAFF. CDR3 DNA sequence: TGCGCCAGCAGCCCCCAACCGATGAACACTGAAGCTTTCTTT. The rearrangement links TRBV5-1 to TRBJ1-1; no clear D. Deletions cut 4 bases from V and 0 bases from J, with 10 bases between. Germline V gives CDR1 SGHRS, CDR2 YFSETQ. The length of the CDR3 is 14 residues.

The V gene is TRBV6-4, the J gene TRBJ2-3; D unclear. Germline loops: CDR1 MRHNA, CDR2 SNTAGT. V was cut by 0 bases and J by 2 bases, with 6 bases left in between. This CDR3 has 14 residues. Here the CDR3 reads CASSDSMTTDTQYF. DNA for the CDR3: TGTGCCAGCAGTGACTCGATGACCACAGATACGCAGTATTTT.

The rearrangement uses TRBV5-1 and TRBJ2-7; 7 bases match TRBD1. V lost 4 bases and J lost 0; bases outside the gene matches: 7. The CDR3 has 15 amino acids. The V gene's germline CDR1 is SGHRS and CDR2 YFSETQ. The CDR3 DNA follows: TGCGCCAGCAGCAGGGGGACAGTCGACTCCTACGAGCAGTACTTC. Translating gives CASSRGTVDSYEQYF.

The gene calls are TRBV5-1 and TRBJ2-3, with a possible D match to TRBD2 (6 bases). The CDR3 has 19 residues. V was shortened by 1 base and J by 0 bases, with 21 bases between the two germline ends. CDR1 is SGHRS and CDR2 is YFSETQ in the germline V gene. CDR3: CASSLLAGFGTPSTDTQYF. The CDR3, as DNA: TGCGCCAGCAGCTTGTTGGCGGGGTTTGGTACCCCTAGCACAGATACGCAGTATTTT.

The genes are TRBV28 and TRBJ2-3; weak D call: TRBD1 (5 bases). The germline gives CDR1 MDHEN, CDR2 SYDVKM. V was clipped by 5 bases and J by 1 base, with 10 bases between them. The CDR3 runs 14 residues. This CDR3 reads CASSPGHRTDTQYF. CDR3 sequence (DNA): TGTGCCAGCAGTCCCGGACACCGCACAGATACGCAGTATTTT.

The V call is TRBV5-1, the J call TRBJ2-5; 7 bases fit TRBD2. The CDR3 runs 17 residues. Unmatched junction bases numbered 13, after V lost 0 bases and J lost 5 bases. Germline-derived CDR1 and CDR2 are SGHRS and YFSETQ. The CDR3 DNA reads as TGCGCCAGCAGCTTGGGGACGTTTGCGGGAGAGGGGGAGACCCAGTACTTC. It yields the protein CASSLGTFAGEGETQYF. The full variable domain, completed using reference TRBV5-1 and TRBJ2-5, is KAGVTQTPRYLIKTRGQQVTLSCSPISGHRSVSWYQQTPGQGLQFLFEYFSETQRNKGNFPGRFSGRQFSNSRSEMNVSTLELGDSALYLCASSLGTFAGEGETQYFGPGTRLLVL.

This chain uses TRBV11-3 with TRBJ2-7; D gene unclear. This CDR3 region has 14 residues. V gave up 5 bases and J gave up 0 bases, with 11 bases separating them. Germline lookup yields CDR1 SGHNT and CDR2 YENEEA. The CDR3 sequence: CASSHGSSSYEQYF. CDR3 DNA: TGTGCCAGCAGCCACGGAAGTAGCTCCTACGAGCAGTACTTC.

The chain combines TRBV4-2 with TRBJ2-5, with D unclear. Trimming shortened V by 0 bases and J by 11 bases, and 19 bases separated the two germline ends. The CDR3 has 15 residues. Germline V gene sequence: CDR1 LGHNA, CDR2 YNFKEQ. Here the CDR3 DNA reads TGTGCCAGCAGCCAAGAGCTAGGGAAGCCTACGGAGCAGTACTTC. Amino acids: CASSQELGKPTEQYF.

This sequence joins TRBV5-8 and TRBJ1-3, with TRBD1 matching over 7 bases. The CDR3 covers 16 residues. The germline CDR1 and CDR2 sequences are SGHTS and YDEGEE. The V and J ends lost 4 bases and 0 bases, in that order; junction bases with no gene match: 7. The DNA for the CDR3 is TGTGCCAGCAGCCTAGGGGACAGCTACTCTGGAAACACCATATATTTT. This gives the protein CASSLGDSYSGNTIYF.

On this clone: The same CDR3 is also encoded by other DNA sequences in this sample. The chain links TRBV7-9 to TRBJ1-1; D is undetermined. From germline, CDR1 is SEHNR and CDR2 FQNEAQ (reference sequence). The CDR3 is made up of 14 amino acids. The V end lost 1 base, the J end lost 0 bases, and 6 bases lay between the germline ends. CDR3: CASSLVSVNTEAFF. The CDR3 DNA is TGTGCCAGCAGCTTAGTTTCTGTGAACACTGAAGCTTTCTTT.

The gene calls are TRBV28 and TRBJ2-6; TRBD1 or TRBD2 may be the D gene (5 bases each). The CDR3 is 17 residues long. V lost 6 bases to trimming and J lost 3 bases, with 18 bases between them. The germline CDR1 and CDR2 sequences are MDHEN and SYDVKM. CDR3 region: CASSPGTDFHGANVLTF. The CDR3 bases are TGTGCCAGCAGCCCAGGGACCGATTTTCATGGGGCCAACGTCCTGACTTTC.

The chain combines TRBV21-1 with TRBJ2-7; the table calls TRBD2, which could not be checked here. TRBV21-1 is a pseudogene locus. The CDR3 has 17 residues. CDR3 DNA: TGTGCCAGCAGCAAGGGACTAGCGGGAGGGCCCCACTACGAGCAGTACTTC. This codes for CASSKGLAGGPHYEQYF.

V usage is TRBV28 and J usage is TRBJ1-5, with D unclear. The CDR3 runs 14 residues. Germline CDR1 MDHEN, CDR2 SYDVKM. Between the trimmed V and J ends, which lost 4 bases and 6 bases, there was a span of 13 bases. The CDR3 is CASSYTAKGQPQHF. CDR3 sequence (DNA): TGTGCCAGCAGTTATACCGCCAAGGGTCAGCCCCAGCATTTT.

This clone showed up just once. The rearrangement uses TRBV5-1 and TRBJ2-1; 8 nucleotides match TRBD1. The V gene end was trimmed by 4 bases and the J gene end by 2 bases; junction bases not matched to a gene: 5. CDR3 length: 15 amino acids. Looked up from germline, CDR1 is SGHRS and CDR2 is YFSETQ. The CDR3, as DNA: TGCGCCAGCAGCCGAAGACAGGGGACCTACAATGAGCAGTTCTTC. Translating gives CASSRRQGTYNEQFF.

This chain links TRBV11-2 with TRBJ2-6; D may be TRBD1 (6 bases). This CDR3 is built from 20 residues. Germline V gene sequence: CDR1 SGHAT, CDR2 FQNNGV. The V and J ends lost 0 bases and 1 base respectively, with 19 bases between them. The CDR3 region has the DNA TGTGCCAGCAGCTTAGAAGCGCCGGGACAACCTTTTTCTGGGGCCAACGTCCTGACTTTC. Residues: CASSLEAPGQPFSGANVLTF.

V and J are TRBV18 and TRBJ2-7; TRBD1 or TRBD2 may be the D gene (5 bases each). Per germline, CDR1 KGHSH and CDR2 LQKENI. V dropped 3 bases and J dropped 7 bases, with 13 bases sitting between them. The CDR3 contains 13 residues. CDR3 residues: CASSPLAEGEQYF. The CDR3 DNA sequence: TGTGCCAGCTCACCGTTGGCTGAGGGGGAGCAGTACTTC. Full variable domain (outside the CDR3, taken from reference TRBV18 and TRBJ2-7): NAGVMQNPRHLVRRRGQEARLRCSPMKGHSHVYWYRQLPEEGLKFMVYLQKENIIDESGMPKERFSAEFPKEGPSILRIQQVVRGDSAAYFCASSPLAEGEQYFGPGTRLTVT.

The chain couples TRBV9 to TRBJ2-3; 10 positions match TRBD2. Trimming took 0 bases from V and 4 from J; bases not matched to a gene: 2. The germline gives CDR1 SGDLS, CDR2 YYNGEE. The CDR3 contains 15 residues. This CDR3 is CASSVGLAGADTQYF. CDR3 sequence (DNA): TGTGCCAGCAGCGTAGGGCTAGCGGGAGCAGATACGCAGTATTTT.

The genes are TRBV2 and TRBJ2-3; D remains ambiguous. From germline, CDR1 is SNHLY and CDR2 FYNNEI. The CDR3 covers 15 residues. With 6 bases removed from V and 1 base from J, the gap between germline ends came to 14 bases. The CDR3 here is CASRFSSSRTDTQYF. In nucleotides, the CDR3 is TGTGCCAGCAGGTTCTCCAGCTCTCGCACAGATACGCAGTATTTT. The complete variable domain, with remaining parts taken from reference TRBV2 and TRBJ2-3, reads EPEVTQTPSHQVTQMGQEVILRCVPISNHLYFYWYRQILGQKVEFLVSFYNNEISEKSEIFDDQFSVERPDGSNFTLKIRSTKLEDSAMYFCASRFSSSRTDTQYFGPGTRLTVL.

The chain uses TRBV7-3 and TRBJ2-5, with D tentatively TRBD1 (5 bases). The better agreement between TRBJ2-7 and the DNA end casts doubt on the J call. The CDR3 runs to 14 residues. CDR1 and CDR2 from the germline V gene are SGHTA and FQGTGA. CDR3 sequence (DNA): TGTGCCAGCAGCTTACAGGGTCTGGGGCACGAGCAGTACTTC. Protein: CASSLQGLGHEQYF.